Reported below is one T cell receptor beta chain. It lacks a known antigen. Base qualities are not provided; no much larger clone lies one nucleotide away. CEF-cultured naive and memory CD4+ T cell DNA received survey-level immunoSEQ TCR-beta sequencing. The paper's data handling went like this. Preprocessing removed nonproductive sequences and CDR3s not starting with C, not ending with F or W, or shorter than 7 amino acids. Antigen-specific clonotypes were called with the MANAFEST web app on the basis of expansion relative to the reference and to other culture wells. A clone was considered positive if significant expansion relative to the reference culture was observed in 2 of 3 replicate wells at an FDR below 0.05. Positive clones also required significant expansion versus all other tandem wells and an odds ratio above 5. Cultured and uncultured naive and memory CD4+ repertoires were searched for previously identified spike- and CEF-reactive CDR3s. CDR3 homology was measured as pairwise Levenshtein distance, computed with the stringdist R package after trimming three terminal residues from each end. Held by TCRdb, this immuneACCESS table contains in-frame sequences only and omits some clones. Under half of the omission traces to an unresolved V gene where checked; the cause of the rest is unknown. The V and J calls and the clone size are those of that table, but D and trimming were determined from the DNA. Across this sample there are 30,000 to 40,000 clones, with around four fifths seen only once. The ten largest clones add up to about a fifth of the sample.

These data are taken from a study of CD4 T cells in relation to SARS-CoV-2 and coronaviruses (dated by TCRdb to about 2021). Broadly, across the study: The ViraFEST assay cultured PBMCs with antigen for more than nine days, then sequenced TCR beta CDR3s to find antigen-specific clonal expansions. Patient-derived lymphoblastoid cell lines were used to map the HLA restriction of shared crossreactive spike epitopes. At the level of individual TCR clonotypes, the study measured memory CD4+ T cell crossreactivity between SARS-CoV-2 spike protein and common cold coronavirus spike proteins. A different, Illumina-based TCR-beta assay was used to sequence expansion assays from other donors in the study. The full convalescent cohort of roughly eleven patients had a median age of around 38 years, ranging from about 20 to 75 years. Among the roughly twelve convalescent patients, 8 males and 4 females were included, and two of the subjects were Hispanic. The Adaptive Biotechnologies TCR-sequencing kit was used to sequence samples from a few pre-COVID donors and the naive versus memory experiments, whereas other data were Illumina-based. Study-wide findings and limitations: Compared with monoreactive clones, crossreactive clones had significantly weaker SARS-CoV-2-driven expansion, a result consistent with antigenic imprinting. Crossreactivity analysis was centred on spike protein, so crossreactivity against other viral proteins was not assessed. No donor contributed both pre-pandemic and post-infection samples, which limited tracing the source of pre-existing responses. Sequencing naive versus memory cells indicated that the assay picks up memory recall responses, not primary responses primed during culture. The study was limited by small numbers of patients and tested TCRs. Approximately 61% of donors had memory CD4+ clonotypes that crossrecognized SARS-CoV-2 and at least one common cold coronavirus spike.

To separate naive from memory CD4+ T cells, cryopreserved PBMCs first underwent CD4 enrichment and then EasySep naive CD4+ T cell enrichment. For roughly 10 days, sorted naive or memory CD4+ T cells (under 110,000) were cultured at a 1:1 ratio with T cell-depleted PBMCs and CEF peptides. Triplicate replicate wells were generally used for each peptide culture condition. Ficoll-Paque PLUS gradient centrifugation was used to isolate PBMCs from leukapheresis product or whole blood. PBMCs were either cryopreserved at -140°C or used fresh in the expansion assay. The QIAamp Micro DNA Kit was used to extract genomic DNA from the CD4+ T cells. Sequences SGHTS (CDR1) and YDEGEE (CDR2) are obtained from the germline V gene. The CDR3 measures 17 amino acids from cysteine to phenylalanine. The only DNA kept is the CDR3, 51 bases in frame from the first base. V ends up 4 bases short and J 0 bases short, with an unmatched junction base count of 5.

The sample was memory CD4+ T cells from PBMCs, cultured in vitro. The cell subset or site label, read with the paper, signifies: memory (non-naive) CD4+ T cells. The receptor was isolated from an adult with COVID-19. The chain uses TRBV5-8 and TRBJ2-3, with TRBD2 matching 13 junction bases. The CDR3 sequence is CASSQGLAGPSTDTQYF. The DNA reads as follows: TGTGCCAGCAGCCAGGGACTAGCGGGGCCCAGCACAGATACGCAGTATTTT.